This TCR beta chain was identified in a study of blood T cell repertoires in COVID-19. Study summary: Collection of acute and convalescent COVID-19 samples took place in the United States, Italy and Spain.

Data came from immunoSEQ multiplex PCR; TCRdb stores just in-frame clones and leaves some out. The table includes roughly 30,000 clones, 90% detected once. Sequencing was carried out using peripheral blood. The origin of this receptor is a man in his fifties or sixties with active COVID-19.

This CDR3 reads CASSFLASGGISGANVLTF. CDR3 bases: TGTGCCAGCAGTTTTTTGGCTAGCGGGGGGATTTCTGGGGCCAACGTCCTGACTTTC. The rearrangement links TRBV27 to TRBJ2-6; TRBD2 agrees at 11 bases. The germline gives CDR1 MNHEY, CDR2 SMNVEV (reference sequence). The CDR3 totals 19 residues. V was pared by 3 bases and J by 1 base, with 8 bases of the junction left unmatched.